The rows below give T cell receptor beta chains drawn from one sample of a study of shared clonotypes between healthy human individuals. This table comes from immunoSEQ multiplex PCR, and its TCRdb copy is limited to in-frame clones, with some not included. This table holds roughly 1,000,000 clones, more than 75% found once. Sequencing was performed on memory CD4+ T cells from PBMCs. Receptors were obtained from a man between 18 and 35 years old in good health. Some clones in this sample may be carry-over from other donors' samples. Each CDR3 is given with its conserved first and last residue. The D gene is left open where the match is weak. Where a row states a size, it is once, few, many or the class of an expanded clone; other rows omit it.

clone_size d_call j_call v_call cdr3_nt cdr3_aa
- - TRBJ2-2 TRBV9 TGTGCCAGCAGCCTGGCTCCGAACACCGGGGAGCTGTTTTTT CASSLAPNTGELFF
few TRBD1 TRBJ2-7 TRBV28 TGTGCCAGCAGTTTGATGGGACAGGGATCCTACGAGCAGTACTTC CASSLMGQGSYEQYF
- - TRBJ2-7 TRBV6-5 TGTGCCAGCAGTTCCCCCGGGACGGCCTCCTACGAGCAGTACTTC CASSSPGTASYEQYF
- TRBD1 TRBJ2-1 TRBV10-1 TGCGCCAGCACCCCGGGACAGGGAGCCTACAATGAGCAGTTCTTC CASTPGQGAYNEQFF
- - TRBJ2-6 TRBV27 TGTGCCAGCAGATTAACAGGCTCTGGGGCCAACGTCCTGACTTTC CASRLTGSGANVLTF
- TRBD2 TRBJ2-1 TRBV11-2 TGTGCCAGCAGCGGACTAGCGGTAAACAATGAGCAGTTCTTC CASSGLAVNNEQFF
- TRBD2 TRBJ2-5 TRBV6-1 TGTGCCAGCAGTGAAGCGGCGGGACTACTGGGGGGGGAGACCCAGTACTTC CASSEAAGLLGGETQYF
- - TRBJ1-2 TRBV2 TGTGCCAGCTTGGGCCTCCCTAATAGCTATGGCTACACCTTC CASLGLPNSYGYTF
- TRBD2 TRBJ2-5 TRBV7-2 TGTGCCAGCAGCTTAAAGTCTAGCGGGAAACAAGAGACCCAGTACTTC CASSLKSSGKQETQYF
- - TRBJ1-3 TRBV2 TGTGCCAGCAGGGACATCGTCTCTGGAAACACCATATATTTT CASRDIVSGNTIYF